These 13 T cell receptor beta chains were sequenced from one sample in a study of blood T cell repertoires in COVID-19. Assay used: immunoSEQ multiplex PCR; TCRdb lists only in-frame clones, some missing. The table has approximately 110,000 clones, about 84% seen once; the top ten hold about 5.4%. The sample was peripheral blood. The receptors originated from a human donor in a cohort sampled during active COVID-19.

The chain is built from TRBV2 and TRBJ1-6; TRBD1 matches 7 bases. Germline assignment: CDR1 SNHLY and CDR2 FYNNEI. V lost 8 bases to trimming and J lost 5 bases; unmatched junction nucleotides: 9. The CDR3 is made up of 15 amino acids. The CDR3 region has the DNA TGTGCCAGCGAGGGAGACAGGGCGGATAATTCACCCCTCCACTTT. It encodes CASEGDRADNSPLHF.

This CDR3 reads CASSPEGSSYNEQFF. DNA of the CDR3: TGTGCCAGCTCACCAGAGGGAAGCTCCTACAATGAGCAGTTCTTC. V and J are TRBV18 and TRBJ2-1; possible D gene TRBD2, 5 bases. CDR3 length equals 15 residues. The V end was cut by 2 bases, the J end by 0 bases, with 8 bases between. Germline V lookup: CDR1 KGHSH, CDR2 LQKENI. The full variable domain, rest sourced from reference TRBV18 and TRBJ2-1, is NAGVMQNPRHLVRRRGQEARLRCSPMKGHSHVYWYRQLPEEGLKFMVYLQKENIIDESGMPKERFSAEFPKEGPSILRIQQVVRGDSAAYFCASSPEGSSYNEQFFGPGTRLTVL.

V is TRBV24-1 and J is TRBJ1-1; unclear D gene. V lost 6 bases and J lost 0, with 13 bases in between. Germline V CDR1 and CDR2: KGHDR, SFDVKD. The CDR3 is made up of 15 amino acids. The CDR3 nucleotides are TGTGCCACCAGTCCATCCGGCGGGGTGAACACTGAAGCTTTCTTT. As protein: CATSPSGGVNTEAFF.

This chain connects TRBV4-1 to TRBJ2-3; 10 bases fit TRBD2. The J segment lost 3 bases and the V segment lost 1 base, leaving 7 bases of the junction unmatched. CDR3 length: 17 amino acids. The germline V gene encodes CDR1 MGHRA and CDR2 YSYEKL. The CDR3 DNA reads TGCGCCAGCAGCCAAGGATCTAGCGGGAGTTCGACAGATACGCAGTATTTT. It translates to CASSQGSSGSSTDTQYF.

The CDR3 coding sequence is TGTGCCAGCAGCTTTTTTTTGGGACAGTCCACCGGGGAGCTGTTTTTT. Translation: CASSFFLGQSTGELFF. The chain recombines TRBV7-9 with TRBJ2-2; 7 positions match TRBD1. The V and J ends lost 3 bases and 4 bases, in that order; junction bases with no gene match: 8. The germline CDR1 and CDR2 sequences are SEHNR and FQNEAQ (reference sequence). The CDR3 length is 16 residues.

The chain uses TRBV13 and TRBJ2-1; possible D gene TRBD2, 6 bases. V lost 2 bases and J lost 4, with 15 bases in between. CDR1 and CDR2 (germline): PRHDT, FYEKMQ (reference sequence). The CDR3 spans 16 residues. The CDR3 bases are TGTGCCAGCAGCTTAAAGCGGGTGGTTCAATACAATGAGCAGTTCTTC. Its translation: CASSLKRVVQYNEQFF.

This clone showed up just once. CDR3: CASSTPDRGPETQYF. The CDR3 DNA sequence: TGTGCCAGCAGCACGCCGGACAGGGGACCGGAGACCCAGTACTTC. V usage is TRBV11-2 and J usage is TRBJ2-5, with TRBD1 matching over 9 bases. This CDR3 is 15 amino acids long. Germline V gene data show CDR1 as SGHAT and CDR2 as FQNNGV. Trimming at V came to 5 bases and at J to 5 bases, leaving 9 bases not matched to a gene.

The V call is TRBV11-3, the J call TRBJ2-7, with 9 positions matching TRBD1. This CDR3 spans 15 amino acids. The J segment lost 4 bases and the V segment lost 3 bases, leaving 7 bases of the junction unmatched. The germline V gene has CDR1 SGHNT and CDR2 YENEEA. Here the CDR3 DNA reads TGTGCCAGCAGCTTGAGTGGGACAGGGACGTACGAGCAGTACTTC. Translation gives CASSLSGTGTYEQYF.

This chain connects TRBV10-3 to TRBJ1-5; the match to TRBD1 covers 7 bases. Germline values: CDR1 ENHRY, CDR2 SYGVKD. The ends lost 0 bases at V and 6 bases at J; junction bases unmatched: 5. CDR3 length equals 15 residues. The CDR3 DNA follows: TGTGCCATCAGTGAGTCTAAGGGGGCAGTTCAGCCCCAGCATTTT. This codes for CAISESKGAVQPQHF.

This clone was seen a single time. The genes are TRBV7-9 and TRBJ2-3; 8 positions match TRBD2. In germline, CDR1 is SEHNR, CDR2 FQNEAQ (reference sequence). J gave up 3 bases and V 5 bases, and 13 bases lay outside the gene matches. The CDR3 sequence is 17 residues long. CDR3 sequence: CASSPRGSGNVTDTQYF. The CDR3 DNA is TGTGCCAGCAGCCCACGAGGTAGCGGGAATGTAACAGATACGCAGTATTTT.

The rearrangement links TRBV2 to TRBJ1-2; TRBD1 matches at 9 bases. Trimming removed 6 bases from V and 2 bases from J; junction bases left unmatched: 10. This CDR3 contains 16 residues. Germline V gives CDR1 SNHLY, CDR2 FYNNEI. CDR3 bases: TGTGCCAGCAGCCCCGGGACAGGGAACCCAAACTATGGCTACACCTTC. It encodes CASSPGTGNPNYGYTF.

This clone was seen once. The chain links TRBV15 to TRBJ1-2, with 8 nucleotides matching TRBD1. Per the germline V gene, CDR1 is LNHNV and CDR2 is YYDKDF (reference sequence). The CDR3 is 19 amino acids. V shed 0 bases, J shed 5 bases, and the junction held 17 bases outside the gene matches. CDR3 nucleotide sequence: TGTGCCACCAGCAGAGAATGGGGACAGGCCGTACTAATGACTTATGGCTACACCTTC. Its translation is CATSREWGQAVLMTYGYTF.

The gene calls are TRBV15 and TRBJ1-5; D is possibly TRBD1 (5 bases). The CDR3 extends over 16 amino acids. Germline-derived CDR1 and CDR2 are LNHNV and YYDKDF (reference sequence). Deletions cut 1 base from V and 0 bases from J, with 10 bases between. CDR3 sequence (DNA): TGTGCCACCAGCAGAGCTATTGACAGTAGCAATCAGCCCCAGCATTTT. It codes for CATSRAIDSSNQPQHF.